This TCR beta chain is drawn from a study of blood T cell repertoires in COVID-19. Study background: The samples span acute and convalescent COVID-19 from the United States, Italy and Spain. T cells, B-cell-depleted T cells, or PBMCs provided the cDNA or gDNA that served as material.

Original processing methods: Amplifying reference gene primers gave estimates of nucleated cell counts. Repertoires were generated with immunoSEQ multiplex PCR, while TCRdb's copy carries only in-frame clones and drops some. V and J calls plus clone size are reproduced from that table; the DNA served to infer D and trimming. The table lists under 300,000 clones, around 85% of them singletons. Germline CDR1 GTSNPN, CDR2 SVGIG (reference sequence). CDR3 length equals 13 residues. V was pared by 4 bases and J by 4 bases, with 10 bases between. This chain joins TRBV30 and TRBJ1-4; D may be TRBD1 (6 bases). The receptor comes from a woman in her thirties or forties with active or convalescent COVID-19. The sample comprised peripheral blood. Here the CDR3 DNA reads TGTGCCTGGAATAGGGGGGGTAATGAAAAACTGTTTTTT. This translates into CAWNRGGNEKLFF. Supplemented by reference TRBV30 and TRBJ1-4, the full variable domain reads SQTIHQWPATLVQPVGSPLSLECTVEGTSNPNLYWYRQAAGRGLQLLFYSVGIGQISSEVPQNLSASRPQDRQFILSSKKLLLSDSGFYLCAWNRGGNEKLFFGSGTQLSVL.